Below are 5 T cell receptor beta chains sequenced from a single sample in a study of blood T cell repertoires in COVID-19. Clones were sequenced by immunoSEQ multiplex PCR, and TCRdb holds only the in-frame ones, with some missing. Among around 370,000 clones listed, roughly 86% were seen once. Input material: peripheral blood. The source is a woman in her 70s with COVID-19, enrolled during active disease.

The chain joins TRBV27 to TRBJ1-5, with D possibly matching TRBD1 (5 bases). Trimming cost V 7 bases and J 0 bases, with 13 bases left between them. CDR3 length: 15 residues. In germline, CDR1 is MNHEY, CDR2 SMNVEV (reference sequence). The CDR3 region has the DNA TGTGCCAGCACCTCAAACAGGTTTAGCAATCAGCCCCAGCATTTT. It translates to CASTSNRFSNQPQHF.

The chain employs TRBV2 and TRBJ2-3, with 11 nucleotides matching TRBD1. CDR1 is SNHLY, CDR2 FYNNEI, per germline. V trimming: 6 bases; J trimming: 5 bases; junction bases outside the gene matches: 10. This CDR3 is built from 16 residues. The CDR3 protein is CASRPPGQGGGDTQYF. For the CDR3, the DNA is TGTGCCAGCAGGCCCCCGGGACAGGGGGGGGGAGATACGCAGTATTTT.

The chain joins TRBV6-5 to TRBJ2-1, with D hard to call. V was cut by 6 bases and J by 9 bases, with 9 bases left in between. Looked up from germline, CDR1 is MNHEY and CDR2 is SVGAGI. The CDR3 covers 11 residues. DNA of the CDR3: TGTGCCAGCAGGTCTTGGAGTGAGCAGTTCTTC. This encodes CASRSWSEQFF.

The V and J genes are TRBV12-5 and TRBJ1-2; 8 bases map to TRBD1. V dropped 5 bases and J dropped 6; count of bases not matched to a gene: 5. CDR3 size: 13 residues. The V gene's germline CDR1 is LGHNT and CDR2 FRNRAP. The CDR3 is CASGNQGADGYTF. DNA of the CDR3: TGTGCTAGTGGTAACCAGGGGGCTGATGGCTACACCTTC. Based on the CDR3 plus reference TRBV12-5 and TRBJ1-2, the full variable domain is DARVTQTPRHKVTEMGQEVTMRCQPILGHNTVFWYRQTMMQGLELLAYFRNRAPLDDSGMPKDRFSAEMPDATLATLKIQPSEPRDSAVYFCASGNQGADGYTFGSGTRLTVV.

The chain joins TRBV24-1 to TRBJ1-1; 8 bases align to TRBD1. Trimming at V came to 3 bases and at J to 1 base, leaving 3 bases not matched to a gene. CDR3 length equals 15 residues. CDR1 is KGHDR, CDR2 SFDVKD, per germline. DNA for the CDR3: TGTGCCACCAGTGATACTGGACAGGGGAACACTGAAGCTTTCTTT. This gives the protein CATSDTGQGNTEAFF.